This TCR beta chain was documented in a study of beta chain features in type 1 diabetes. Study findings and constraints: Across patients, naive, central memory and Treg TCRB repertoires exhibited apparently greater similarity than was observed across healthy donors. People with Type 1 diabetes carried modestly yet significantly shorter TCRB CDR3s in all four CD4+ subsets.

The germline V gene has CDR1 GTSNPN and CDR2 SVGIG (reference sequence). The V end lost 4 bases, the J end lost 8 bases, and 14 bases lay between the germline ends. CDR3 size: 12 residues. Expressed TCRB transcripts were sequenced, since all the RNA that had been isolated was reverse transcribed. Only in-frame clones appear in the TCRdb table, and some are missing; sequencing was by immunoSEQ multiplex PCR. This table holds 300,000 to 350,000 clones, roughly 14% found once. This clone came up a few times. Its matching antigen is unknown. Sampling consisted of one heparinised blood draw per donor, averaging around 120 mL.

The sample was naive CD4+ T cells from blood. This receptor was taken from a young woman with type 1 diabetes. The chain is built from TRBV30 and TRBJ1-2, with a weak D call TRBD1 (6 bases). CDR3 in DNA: TGTGCCTGGACCACAACAGGGACAGGCTACACCTTC. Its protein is CAWTTTGTGYTF.